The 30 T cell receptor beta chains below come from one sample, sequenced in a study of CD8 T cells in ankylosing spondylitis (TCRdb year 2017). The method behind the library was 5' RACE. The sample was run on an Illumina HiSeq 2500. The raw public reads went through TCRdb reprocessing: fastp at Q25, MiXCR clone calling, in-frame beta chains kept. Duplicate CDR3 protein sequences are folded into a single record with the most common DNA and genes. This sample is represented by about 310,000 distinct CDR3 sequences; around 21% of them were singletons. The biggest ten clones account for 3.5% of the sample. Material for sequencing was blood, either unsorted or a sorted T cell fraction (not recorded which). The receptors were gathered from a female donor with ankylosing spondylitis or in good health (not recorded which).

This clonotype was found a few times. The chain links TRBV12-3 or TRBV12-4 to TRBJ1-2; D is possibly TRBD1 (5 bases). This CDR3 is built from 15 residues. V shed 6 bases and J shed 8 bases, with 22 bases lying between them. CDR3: CASRPAGPFVRGYTF. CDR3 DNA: TGTGCCAGCAGGCCCGCGGGACCCTTTGTCCGGGGCTACACCTTC.

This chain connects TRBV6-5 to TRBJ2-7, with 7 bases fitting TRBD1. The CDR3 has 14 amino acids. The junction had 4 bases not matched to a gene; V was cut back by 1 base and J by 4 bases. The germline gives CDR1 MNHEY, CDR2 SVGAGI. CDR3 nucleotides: TGTGCCAGCAGTTACTTGGACAGGCAGTACGAGCAGTACTTC. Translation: CASSYLDRQYEQYF.

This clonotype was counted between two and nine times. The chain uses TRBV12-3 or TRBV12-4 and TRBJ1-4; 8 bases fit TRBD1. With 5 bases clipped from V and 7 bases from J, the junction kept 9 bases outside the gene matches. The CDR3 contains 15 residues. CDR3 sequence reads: CASSLSRDRTEKLFF. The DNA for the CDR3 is TGTGCCAGCAGTCTTTCCCGGGACAGGACTGAAAAACTGTTTTTT.

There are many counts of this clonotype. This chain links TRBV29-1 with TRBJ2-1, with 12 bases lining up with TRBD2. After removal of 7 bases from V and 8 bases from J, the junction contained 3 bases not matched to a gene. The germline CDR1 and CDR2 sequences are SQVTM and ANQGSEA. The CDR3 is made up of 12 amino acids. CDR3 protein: CSAGLAGYEQFF. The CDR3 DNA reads TGCAGCGCTGGACTAGCGGGATATGAGCAGTTCTTC.

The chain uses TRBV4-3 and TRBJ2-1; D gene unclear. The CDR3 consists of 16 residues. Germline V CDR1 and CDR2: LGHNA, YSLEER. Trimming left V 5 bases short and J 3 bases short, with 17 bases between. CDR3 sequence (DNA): TGCGCCAGCAGCGCTGGATCTAGAGGTTACTACAATGAGCAGTTCTTC. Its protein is CASSAGSRGYYNEQFF.

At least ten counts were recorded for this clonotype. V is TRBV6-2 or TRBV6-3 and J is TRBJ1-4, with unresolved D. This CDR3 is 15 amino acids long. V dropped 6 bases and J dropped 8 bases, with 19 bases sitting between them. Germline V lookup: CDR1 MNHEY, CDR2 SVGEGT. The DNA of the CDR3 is TGTGCCAGCAGCCCCCGGACGCCGGTGAACGAAAAACTGTTTTTT. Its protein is CASSPRTPVNEKLFF.

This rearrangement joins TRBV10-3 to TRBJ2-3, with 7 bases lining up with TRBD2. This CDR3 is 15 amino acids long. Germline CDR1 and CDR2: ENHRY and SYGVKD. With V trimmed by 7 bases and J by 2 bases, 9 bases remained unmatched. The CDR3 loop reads CAIKAGAGFTDTQYF. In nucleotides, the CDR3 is TGTGCCATCAAAGCTGGAGCGGGGTTCACAGATACGCAGTATTTT.

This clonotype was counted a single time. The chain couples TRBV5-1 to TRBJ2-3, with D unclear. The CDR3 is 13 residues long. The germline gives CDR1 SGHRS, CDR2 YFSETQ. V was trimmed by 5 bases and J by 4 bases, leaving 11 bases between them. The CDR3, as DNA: TGCGCCAGCAGATCGGAATATGCAGATACGCAGTATTTT. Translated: CASRSEYADTQYF. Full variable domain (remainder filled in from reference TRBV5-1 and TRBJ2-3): KAGVTQTPRYLIKTRGQQVTLSCSPISGHRSVSWYQQTPGQGLQFLFEYFSETQRNKGNFPGRFSGRQFSNSRSEMNVSTLELGDSALYLCASRSEYADTQYFGPGTRLTVL.

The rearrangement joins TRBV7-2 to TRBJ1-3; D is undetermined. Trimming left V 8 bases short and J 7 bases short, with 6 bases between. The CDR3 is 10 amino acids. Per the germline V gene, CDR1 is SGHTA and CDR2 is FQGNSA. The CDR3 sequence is CASGRNTIYF. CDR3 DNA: TGTGCCAGCGGACGCAACACCATATATTTT.

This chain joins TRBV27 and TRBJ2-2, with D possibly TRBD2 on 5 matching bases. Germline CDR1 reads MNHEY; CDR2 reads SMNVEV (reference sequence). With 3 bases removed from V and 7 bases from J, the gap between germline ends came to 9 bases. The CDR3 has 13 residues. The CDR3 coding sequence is TGTGCCAGCAGTTTGCAGGCGGGCGGGGAGCTGTTTTTT. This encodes CASSLQAGGELFF.

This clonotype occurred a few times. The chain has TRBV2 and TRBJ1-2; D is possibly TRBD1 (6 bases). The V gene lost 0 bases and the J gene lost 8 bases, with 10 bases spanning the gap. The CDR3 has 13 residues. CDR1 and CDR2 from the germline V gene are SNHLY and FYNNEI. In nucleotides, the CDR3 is TGTGCCAGCAGTGAAGCGGGGGCACGAGGCTACACCTTC. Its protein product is CASSEAGARGYTF.

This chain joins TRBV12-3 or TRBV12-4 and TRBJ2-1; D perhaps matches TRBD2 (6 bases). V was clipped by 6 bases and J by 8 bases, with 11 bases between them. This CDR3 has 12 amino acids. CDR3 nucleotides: TGTGCCAGCAGCGGCGGGATCGATGAGCAGTTCTTC. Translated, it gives CASSGGIDEQFF.

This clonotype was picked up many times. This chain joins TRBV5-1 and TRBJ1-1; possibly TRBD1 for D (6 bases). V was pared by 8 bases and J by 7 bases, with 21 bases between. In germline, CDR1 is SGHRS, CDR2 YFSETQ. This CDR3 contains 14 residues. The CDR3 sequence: CASMDGGGGNEAFF. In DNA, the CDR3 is TGCGCCAGTATGGACGGAGGGGGGGGGAATGAAGCTTTCTTT.

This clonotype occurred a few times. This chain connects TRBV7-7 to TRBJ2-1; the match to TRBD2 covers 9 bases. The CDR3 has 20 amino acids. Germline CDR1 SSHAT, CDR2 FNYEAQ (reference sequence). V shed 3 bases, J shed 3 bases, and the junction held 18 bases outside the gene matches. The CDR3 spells CASSLSREGPKWVNYNEQFF. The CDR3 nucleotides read TGTGCCAGCAGCTTGTCGCGGGAGGGCCCGAAATGGGTTAACTACAATGAGCAGTTCTTC. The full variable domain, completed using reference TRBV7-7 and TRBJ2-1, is GAGVSQSPRYKVTKRGQDVTLRCDPISSHATLYWYQQALGQGPEFLTYFNYEAQPDKSGLPSDRFSAERPEGSISTLTIQRTEQRDSAMYRCASSLSREGPKWVNYNEQFFGPGTRLTVL.

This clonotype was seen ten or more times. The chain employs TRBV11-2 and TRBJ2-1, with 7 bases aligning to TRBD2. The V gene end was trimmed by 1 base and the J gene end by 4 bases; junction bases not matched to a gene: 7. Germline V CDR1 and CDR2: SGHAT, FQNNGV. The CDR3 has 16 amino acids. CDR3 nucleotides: TGTGCCAGCAGCTTAGGGGCGGGAGCGGAATACAATGAGCAGTTCTTC. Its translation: CASSLGAGAEYNEQFF.

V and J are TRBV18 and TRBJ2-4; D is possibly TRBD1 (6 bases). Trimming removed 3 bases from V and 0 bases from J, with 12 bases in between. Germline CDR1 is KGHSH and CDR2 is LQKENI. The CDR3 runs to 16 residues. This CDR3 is CASSPDGQLAKNIQYF. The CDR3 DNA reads TGTGCCAGCTCACCGGACGGACAGCTAGCCAAAAACATTCAGTACTTC.

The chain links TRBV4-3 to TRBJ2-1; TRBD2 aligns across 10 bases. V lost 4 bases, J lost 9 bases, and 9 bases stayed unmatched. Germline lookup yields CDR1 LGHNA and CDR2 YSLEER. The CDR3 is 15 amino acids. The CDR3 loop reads CASSPRLAGEGEQFF. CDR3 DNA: TGCGCCAGCAGCCCCAGGCTAGCGGGAGAAGGTGAGCAGTTCTTC.

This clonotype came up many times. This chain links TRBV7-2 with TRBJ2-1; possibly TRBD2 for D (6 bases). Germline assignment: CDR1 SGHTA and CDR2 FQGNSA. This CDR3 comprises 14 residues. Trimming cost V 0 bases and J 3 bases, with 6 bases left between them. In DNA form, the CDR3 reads TGTGCCAGCAGCTTAGCGGGAGGCTACAATGAGCAGTTCTTC. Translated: CASSLAGGYNEQFF.

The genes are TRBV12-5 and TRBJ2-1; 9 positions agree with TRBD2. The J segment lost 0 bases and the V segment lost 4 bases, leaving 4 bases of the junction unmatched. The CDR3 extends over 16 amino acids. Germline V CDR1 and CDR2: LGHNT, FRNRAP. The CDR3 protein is CASGSSSGASYNEQFF. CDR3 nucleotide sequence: TGTGCTAGTGGTTCCTCTAGCGGGGCCTCCTACAATGAGCAGTTCTTC.

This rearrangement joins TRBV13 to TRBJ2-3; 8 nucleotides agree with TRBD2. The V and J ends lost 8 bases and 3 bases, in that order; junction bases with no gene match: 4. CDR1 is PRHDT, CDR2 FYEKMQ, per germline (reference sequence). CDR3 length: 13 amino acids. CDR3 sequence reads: CASQTSGTDTQYF. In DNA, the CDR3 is TGTGCCAGCCAAACTAGCGGAACAGATACGCAGTATTTT.

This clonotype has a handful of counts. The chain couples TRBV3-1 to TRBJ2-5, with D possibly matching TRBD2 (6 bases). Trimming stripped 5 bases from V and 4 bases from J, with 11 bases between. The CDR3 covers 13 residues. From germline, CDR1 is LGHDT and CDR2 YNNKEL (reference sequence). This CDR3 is CASSVTRSETQYF. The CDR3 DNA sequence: TGTGCCAGCAGCGTGACTAGATCAGAGACCCAGTACTTC.

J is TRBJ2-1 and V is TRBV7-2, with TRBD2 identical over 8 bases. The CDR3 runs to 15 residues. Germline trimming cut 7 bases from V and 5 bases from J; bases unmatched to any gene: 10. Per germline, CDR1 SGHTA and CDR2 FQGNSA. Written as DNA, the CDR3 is TGTGCCAGCACTCTGAGCGGGAGCTCTCACAATGAGCAGTTCTTC. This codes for CASTLSGSSHNEQFF. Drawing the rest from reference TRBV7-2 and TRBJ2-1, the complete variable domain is GAGVSQSPSNKVTEKGKDVELRCDPISGHTALYWYRQSLGQGLEFLIYFQGNSAPDKSGLPSDRFSAERTGGSVSTLTIQRTQQEDSAVYLCASTLSGSSHNEQFFGPGTRLTVL.

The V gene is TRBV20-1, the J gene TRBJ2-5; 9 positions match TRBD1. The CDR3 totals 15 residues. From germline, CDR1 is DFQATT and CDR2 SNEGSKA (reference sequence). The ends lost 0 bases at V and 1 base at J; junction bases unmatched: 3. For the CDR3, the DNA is TGCAGTGCTAGAGAACACAGGGGGCCCCAAGAGACCCAGTACTTC. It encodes CSAREHRGPQETQYF.

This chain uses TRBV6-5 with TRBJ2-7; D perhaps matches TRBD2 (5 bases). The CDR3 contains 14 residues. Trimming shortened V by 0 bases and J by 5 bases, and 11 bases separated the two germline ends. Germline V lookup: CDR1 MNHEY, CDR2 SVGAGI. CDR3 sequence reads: CASSYSSWRNEQYF. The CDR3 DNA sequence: TGTGCCAGCAGTTACTCTAGTTGGAGGAACGAGCAGTACTTC.

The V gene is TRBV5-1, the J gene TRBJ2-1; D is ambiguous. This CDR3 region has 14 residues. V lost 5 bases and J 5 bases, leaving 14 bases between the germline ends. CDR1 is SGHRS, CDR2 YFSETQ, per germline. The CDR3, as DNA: TGCGCCAGCAGTCCTCATCTTGAGGACAATGAGCAGTTCTTC. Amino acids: CASSPHLEDNEQFF.

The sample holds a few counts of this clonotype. The CDR3 spells CSAIWGLPGWEKLFF. The CDR3 nucleotides read TGCAGTGCCATATGGGGCCTCCCGGGATGGGAAAAACTGTTTTTT. V gene TRBV20-1 combines with J gene TRBJ1-4, with a weak D call TRBD1 (5 bases). The CDR3 has 15 amino acids. Trimming stripped 6 bases from V and 8 bases from J, with 22 bases between. Germline V lookup: CDR1 DFQATT, CDR2 SNEGSKA (reference sequence).

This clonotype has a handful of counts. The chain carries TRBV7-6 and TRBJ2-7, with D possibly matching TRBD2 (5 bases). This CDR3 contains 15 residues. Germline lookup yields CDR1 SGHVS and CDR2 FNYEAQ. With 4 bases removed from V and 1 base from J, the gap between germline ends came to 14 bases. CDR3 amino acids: CASSSAVSGSYEQYF. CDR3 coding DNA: TGTGCCAGCAGCTCCGCGGTTTCGGGGTCCTACGAGCAGTACTTC. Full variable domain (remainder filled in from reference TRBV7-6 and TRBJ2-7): GAGVSQSPRYKVTKRGQDVALRCDPISGHVSLYWYRQALGQGPEFLTYFNYEAQQDKSGLPNDRFSAERPEGSISTLTIQRTEQRDSAMYRCASSSAVSGSYEQYFGPGTRLTVT.

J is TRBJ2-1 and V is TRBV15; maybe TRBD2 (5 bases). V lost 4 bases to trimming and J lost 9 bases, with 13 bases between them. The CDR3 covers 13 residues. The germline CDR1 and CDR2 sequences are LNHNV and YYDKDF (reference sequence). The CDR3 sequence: CATSKTDAGEQFF. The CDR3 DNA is TGTGCCACCAGCAAAACCGATGCGGGTGAGCAGTTCTTC.

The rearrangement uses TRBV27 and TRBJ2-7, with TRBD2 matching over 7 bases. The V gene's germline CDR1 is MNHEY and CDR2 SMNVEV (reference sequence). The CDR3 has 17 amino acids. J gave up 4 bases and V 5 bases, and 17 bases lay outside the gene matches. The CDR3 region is CASSRSGYTGTTYEQYF. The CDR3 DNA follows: TGTGCCAGCAGTCGATCTGGATACACTGGGACTACTTACGAGCAGTACTTC.

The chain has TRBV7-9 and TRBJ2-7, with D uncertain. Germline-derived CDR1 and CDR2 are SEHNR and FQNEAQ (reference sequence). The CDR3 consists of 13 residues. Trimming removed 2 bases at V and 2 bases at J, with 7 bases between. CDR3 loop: CASSLQNTYEQYF. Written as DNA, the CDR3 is TGTGCCAGCAGCTTACAGAATACCTACGAGCAGTACTTC.